This TCR beta chain emerged from a study of T cell responses to AZD1222 COVID-19 vaccine. The CDR3 sequence is 12 residues long. CDR1 is SGHTA, CDR2 FQGTGA, per germline. The germline V and J ends were trimmed by 1 base and 14 bases, with 12 bases remaining between them. Sequenced by immunoSEQ multiplex PCR; TCRdb stores in-frame clones only, minus some. The sample records approximately 150,000 clones, 85% to 90% being singletons. The J gene is TRBJ2-1, the V gene TRBV7-3; the D gene is possibly TRBD1 (6 bases). The clonotype was recovered from an adult who received the AZD1222 COVID-19 vaccine. The sample in question was peripheral blood, obtained 28 days after the second AZD1222 dose. The CDR3 bases are TGTGCCAGCAGCTTAATGGCGGCAGGGGAGTTCTTC. Translating it yields CASSLMAAGEFF.